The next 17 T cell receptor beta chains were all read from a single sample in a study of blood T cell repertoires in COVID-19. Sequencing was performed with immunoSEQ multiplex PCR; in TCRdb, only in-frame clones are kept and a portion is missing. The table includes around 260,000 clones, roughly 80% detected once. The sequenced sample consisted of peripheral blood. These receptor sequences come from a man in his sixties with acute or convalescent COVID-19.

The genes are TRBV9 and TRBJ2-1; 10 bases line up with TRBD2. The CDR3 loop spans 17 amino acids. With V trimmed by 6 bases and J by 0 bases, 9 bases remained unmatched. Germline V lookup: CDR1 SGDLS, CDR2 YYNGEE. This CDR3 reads CASTPLGTSVSYNEQFF. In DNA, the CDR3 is TGTGCCAGCACTCCCCTGGGGACTAGCGTCTCCTACAATGAGCAGTTCTTC. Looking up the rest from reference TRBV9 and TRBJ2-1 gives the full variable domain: DSGVTQTPKHLITATGQRVTLRCSPRSGDLSVYWYQQSLDQGLQFLIQYYNGEERAKGNILERFSAQQFPDLHSELNLSSLELGDSALYFCASTPLGTSVSYNEQFFGPGTRLTVL.

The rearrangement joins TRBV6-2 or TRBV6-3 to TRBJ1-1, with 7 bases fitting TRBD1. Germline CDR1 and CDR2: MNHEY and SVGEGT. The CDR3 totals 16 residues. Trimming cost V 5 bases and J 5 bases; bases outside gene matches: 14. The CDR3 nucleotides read TGTGCCAGCAGTAATCCCGGAGGGGGCGGTGTGACTGAAGCTTTCTTT. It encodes CASSNPGGGGVTEAFF.

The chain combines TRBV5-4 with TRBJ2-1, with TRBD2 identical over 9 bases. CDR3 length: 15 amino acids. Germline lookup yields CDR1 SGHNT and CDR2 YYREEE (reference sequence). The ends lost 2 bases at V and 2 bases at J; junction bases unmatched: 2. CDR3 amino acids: CASSFSGGAYNEQFF. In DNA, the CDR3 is TGTGCCAGCAGCTTTAGCGGGGGCGCCTACAATGAGCAGTTCTTC.

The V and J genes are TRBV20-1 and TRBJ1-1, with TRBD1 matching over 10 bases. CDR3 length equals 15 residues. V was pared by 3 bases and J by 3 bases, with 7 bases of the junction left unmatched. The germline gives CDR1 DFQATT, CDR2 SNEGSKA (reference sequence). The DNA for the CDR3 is TGCAGTGCTAGTGACGGAGGGACAGGGGACACTGAAGCTTTCTTT. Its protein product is CSASDGGTGDTEAFF.

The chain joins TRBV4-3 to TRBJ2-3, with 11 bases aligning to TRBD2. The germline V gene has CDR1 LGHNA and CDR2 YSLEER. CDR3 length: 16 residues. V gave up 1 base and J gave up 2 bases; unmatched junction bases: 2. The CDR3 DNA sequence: TGCGCCAGCAGCCAAGCGACTAGCGGGACCACAGATACGCAGTATTTT. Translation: CASSQATSGTTDTQYF.

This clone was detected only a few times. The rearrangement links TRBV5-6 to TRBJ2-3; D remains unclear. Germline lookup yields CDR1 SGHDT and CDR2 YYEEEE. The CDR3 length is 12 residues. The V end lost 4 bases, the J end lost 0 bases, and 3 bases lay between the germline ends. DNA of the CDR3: TGTGCCAGCAGCGGCAGCACAGATACGCAGTATTTT. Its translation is CASSGSTDTQYF. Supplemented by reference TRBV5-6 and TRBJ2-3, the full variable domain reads DAGVTQSPTHLIKTRGQQVTLRCSPKSGHDTVSWYQQALGQGPQFIFQYYEEEERQRGNFPDRFSGHQFPNYSSELNVNALLLGDSALYLCASSGSTDTQYFGPGTRLTVL.

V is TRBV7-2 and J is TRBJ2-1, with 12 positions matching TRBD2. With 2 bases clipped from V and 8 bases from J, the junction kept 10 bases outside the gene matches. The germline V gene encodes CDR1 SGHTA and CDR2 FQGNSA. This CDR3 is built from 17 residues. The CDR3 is CASSLSRLAGAKYEQFF. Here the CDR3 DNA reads TGTGCCAGCAGCTTATCGCGACTAGCGGGAGCAAAGTATGAGCAGTTCTTC.

The CDR3 loop reads CASSPAGFEQFF. The CDR3 bases are TGTGCCAGCAGCCCTGCAGGGTTTGAGCAGTTCTTC. V and J are TRBV7-9 and TRBJ2-1; possibly TRBD1 for D (5 bases). V lost 5 bases to trimming and J lost 9 bases, with 11 bases between them. The V gene's germline CDR1 is SEHNR and CDR2 FQNEAQ (reference sequence). The CDR3 extends over 12 amino acids.

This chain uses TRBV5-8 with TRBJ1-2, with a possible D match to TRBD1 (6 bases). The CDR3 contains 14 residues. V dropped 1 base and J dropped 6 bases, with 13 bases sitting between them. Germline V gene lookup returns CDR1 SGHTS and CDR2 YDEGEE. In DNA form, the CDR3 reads TGTGCCAGCAGCTTGCAACAGGGAATCGATGGCTACACCTTC. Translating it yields CASSLQQGIDGYTF.

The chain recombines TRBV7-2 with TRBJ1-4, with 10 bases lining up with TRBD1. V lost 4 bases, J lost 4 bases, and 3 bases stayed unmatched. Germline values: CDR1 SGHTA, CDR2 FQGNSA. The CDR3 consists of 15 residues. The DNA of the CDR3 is TGTGCCAGCAGCTCCAGGACAGGGGGTAATGAAAAACTGTTTTTT. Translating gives CASSSRTGGNEKLFF.

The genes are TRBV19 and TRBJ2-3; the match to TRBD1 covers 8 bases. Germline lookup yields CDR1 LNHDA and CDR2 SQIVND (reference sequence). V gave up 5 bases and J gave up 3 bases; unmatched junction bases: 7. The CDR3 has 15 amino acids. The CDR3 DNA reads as TGTGCCAGTAGTTTCCAGGGGGCAACGACAGATACGCAGTATTTT. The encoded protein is CASSFQGATTDTQYF.

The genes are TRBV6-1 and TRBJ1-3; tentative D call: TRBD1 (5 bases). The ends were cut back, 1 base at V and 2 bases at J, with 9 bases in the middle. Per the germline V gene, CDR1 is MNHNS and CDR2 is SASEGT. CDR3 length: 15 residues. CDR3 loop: CASSEGGGPGNTIYF. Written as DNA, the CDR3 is TGTGCCAGCAGTGAAGGGGGGGGTCCTGGAAACACCATATATTTT.

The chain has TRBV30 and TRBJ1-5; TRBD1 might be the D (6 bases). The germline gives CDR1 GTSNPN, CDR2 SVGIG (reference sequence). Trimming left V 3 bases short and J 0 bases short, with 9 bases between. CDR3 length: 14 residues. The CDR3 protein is CAWRGAASNQPQHF. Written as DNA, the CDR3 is TGTGCCTGGAGGGGGGCAGCTAGCAATCAGCCCCAGCATTTT.

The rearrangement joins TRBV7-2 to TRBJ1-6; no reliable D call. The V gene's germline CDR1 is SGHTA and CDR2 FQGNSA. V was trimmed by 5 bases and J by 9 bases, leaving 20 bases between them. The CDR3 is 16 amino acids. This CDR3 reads CASSPNLLGGASPLHF. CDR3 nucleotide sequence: TGTGCCAGCAGCCCCAATCTACTCGGCGGAGCTTCACCCCTCCACTTT.

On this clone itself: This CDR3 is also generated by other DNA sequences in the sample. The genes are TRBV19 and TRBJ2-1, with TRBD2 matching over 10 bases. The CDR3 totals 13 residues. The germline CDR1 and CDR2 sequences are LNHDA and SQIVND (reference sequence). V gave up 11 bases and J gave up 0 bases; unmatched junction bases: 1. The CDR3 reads CASSGSSYNEQFF. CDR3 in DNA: TGTGCCTCTAGCGGGAGCTCCTACAATGAGCAGTTCTTC.

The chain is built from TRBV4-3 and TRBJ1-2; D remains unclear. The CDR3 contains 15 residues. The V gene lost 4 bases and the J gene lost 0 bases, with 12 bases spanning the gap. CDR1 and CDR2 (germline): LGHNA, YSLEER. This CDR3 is CASSPPGVTNYGYTF. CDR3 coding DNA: TGCGCCAGCAGCCCCCCGGGAGTAACTAACTATGGCTACACCTTC.

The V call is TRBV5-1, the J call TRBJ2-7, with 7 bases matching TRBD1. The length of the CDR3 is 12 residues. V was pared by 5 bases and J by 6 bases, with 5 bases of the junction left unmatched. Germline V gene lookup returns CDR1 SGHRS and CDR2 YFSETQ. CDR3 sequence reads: CASSFDRVEQYF. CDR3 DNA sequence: TGCGCCAGCAGTTTCGACAGGGTCGAGCAGTACTTC.